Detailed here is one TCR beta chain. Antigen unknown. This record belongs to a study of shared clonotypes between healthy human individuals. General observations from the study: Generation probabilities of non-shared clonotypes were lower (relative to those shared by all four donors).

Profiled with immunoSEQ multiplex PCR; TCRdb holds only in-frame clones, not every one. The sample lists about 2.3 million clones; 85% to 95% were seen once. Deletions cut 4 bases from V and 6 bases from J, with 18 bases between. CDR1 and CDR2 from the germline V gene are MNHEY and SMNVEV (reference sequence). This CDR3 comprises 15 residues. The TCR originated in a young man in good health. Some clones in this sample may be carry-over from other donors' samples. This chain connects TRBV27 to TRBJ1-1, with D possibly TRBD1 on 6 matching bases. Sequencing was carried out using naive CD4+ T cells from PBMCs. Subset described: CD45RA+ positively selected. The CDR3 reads CASSSAGGAPSEAFF. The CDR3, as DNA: TGTGCCAGCAGTTCCGCTGGGGGGGCCCCCTCTGAAGCTTTCTTT.